This note documents a single TCR beta chain sequence. The data were obtained in a study of radiotherapy plus CTLA-4 blockade in lung cancer. Germline V lookup: CDR1 MRHNA, CDR2 SNTAGT. V trimming: 3 bases; J trimming: 1 base; junction bases outside the gene matches: 0. There are 14 residues in the CDR3. This table comes from immunoSEQ multiplex PCR, and its TCRdb copy is limited to in-frame clones, with some not included. Of some 25,000 clones in the sample, about 76% were seen once. This rearrangement joins TRBV6-4 to TRBJ2-3; TRBD2 matches at 8 bases. The input for sequencing was peripheral blood, taken from a patient treated with radiotherapy plus ipilimumab. This clonotype originated in a human donor with non-small cell lung cancer whose response to radiotherapy plus ipilimumab could not be evaluated. This CDR3 reads CASSEREGTDTQYF. DNA for the CDR3: TGTGCCAGCAGTGAGCGGGAGGGCACAGATACGCAGTATTTT.